This entry features one T cell receptor (beta chain) sequence. What it recognizes is unknown. The data originate from a study of cytomegalovirus exposure and HLA in healthy donors. Overall study findings and caveats: In a later analysis, TCR beta V- and J-gene trimming showed a link to a missense DCLRE1C variant. Association with HLA alleles at 0.05 false discovery rate was found for 15,000 or so TCR beta sequences in a later analysis.

Both 60 Vbeta primers and 13 Jbeta primers went into the PCR. Sequencing used immunoSEQ multiplex PCR; TCRdb keeps in-frame clones, though not all of them. The sample records 100,000 to 150,000 clones, 75% to 85% being singletons. This CDR3 region has 16 residues. Germline assignment: CDR1 MNHNY and CDR2 SVGAGI (reference sequence). V was cut by 5 bases and J by 3 bases, with 17 bases left in between. The sequenced sample was PBMCs. The gene calls are TRBV6-6 and TRBJ2-1; possibly TRBD1 for D (6 bases). The receptor was derived from a man under 40 in good health and CMV-seronegative. In nucleotides, the CDR3 is TGTGCCAGCAGTGGGCTTCTTTTGGACAGCTACAATGAGCAGTTCTTC. This sequence encodes CASSGLLLDSYNEQFF.